Listed below are T cell receptor beta chains from one sample, sequenced in a study of early T cells in non-severe SARS-CoV-2 infection. Via MiXCR, TCRdb re-called the 5' RACE reads, giving one row per CDR3 protein. The sample carries roughly 30,000 distinct CDR3 sequences, approximately 4.2% recorded once. Sequencing was performed on whole blood. All receptors come from an adult who was a healthcare worker with PCR-confirmed SARS-CoV-2 infection or an uninfected control (not recorded which). Each CDR3 is given with its conserved first and last residue. A D gene is named only where the DNA matches it firmly. Not every row has a clone size; where given, it reads once, few, many or a size class.

v_call	d_call	clone_size	j_call	cdr3_aa	cdr3_nt
TRBV5-1	NA	many	TRBJ2-1	CASSLNGLAGPDEQFF	TGCGCCAGCAGCCTAAATGGGCTCGCGGGGCCCGATGAGCAGTTCTTC
TRBV6-5	TRBD2	many	TRBJ2-7	CASSYSNPTGLAIYEQYF	TGTGCCAGCAGTTACTCGAATCCTACGGGACTAGCGATCTACGAGCAGTACTTC
TRBV3-1	TRBD2	many	TRBJ2-7	CASSQDLSSGMYEQYF	TGTGCCAGCAGCCAAGATCTGTCTAGCGGGATGTACGAGCAGTACTTC
TRBV7-2	TRBD2	many	TRBJ2-2	CASSGSTSGMSGELFF	TGTGCCAGCAGCGGATCGACTAGCGGGATGTCCGGGGAGCTGTTTTTT
TRBV6-5	NA	many	TRBJ1-2	CASRTGVGGYTF	TGTGCCAGCAGGACGGGGGTAGGTGGCTACACCTTC
TRBV7-9	NA	many	TRBJ2-1	CASSRGGYNEQFF	TGTGCCAGCAGCCGCGGAGGTTACAATGAGCAGTTCTTC
TRBV19	TRBD1	many	TRBJ1-6	CATLAPGQGVPLHF	TGTGCCACCCTTGCACCGGGACAGGGGGTACCCCTCCACTTT
TRBV18	TRBD1	many	TRBJ2-3	CASSGPNRGLSTDTQYF	TGTGCCAGCTCCGGGCCAAACAGGGGGCTTAGCACAGATACGCAGTATTTT
TRBV10-3	NA	many	TRBJ2-3	CAISPGDSTDTQYF	TGTGCCATCAGCCCGGGGGACAGCACAGATACGCAGTATTTT
TRBV5-1	TRBD1	many	TRBJ2-1	CASSVGTGDRNEQFF	TGCGCCAGCAGCGTGGGGACAGGGGATCGGAATGAGCAGTTCTTC
TRBV27	TRBD2	many	TRBJ2-1	CASSTPRWEGYNEQFF	TGTGCCAGCAGTACTCCACGGTGGGAGGGATACAATGAGCAGTTCTTC
TRBV7-2	NA	many	TRBJ1-5	CASSFPGSSQPQHF	TGTGCCAGCAGTTTCCCCGGATCAAGTCAGCCCCAGCATTTT
TRBV18	NA	many	TRBJ1-5	CASSFELGGNNQPQHF	TGTGCCAGCTCGTTCGAACTTGGGGGTAACAATCAGCCCCAGCATTTT
TRBV3-1	NA	many	TRBJ1-2	CASSPWTPPLYGYTF	TGTGCCAGCAGCCCCTGGACACCTCCGCTATATGGCTACACCTTC
TRBV4-1	TRBD2	many	TRBJ2-1	CASSQGGGGAYNEQFF	TGCGCCAGCAGCCAAGGGGGCGGGGGAGCTTACAATGAGCAGTTCTTC
TRBV12-3/TRBV12-4	NA	NA	TRBJ2-7	CASSFDPSLNEQYF	TGTGCCAGCAGTTTCGATCCCTCTCTTAACGAGCAGTACTTC
TRBV7-9	NA	many	TRBJ1-1	CASSLAQGPGSEAFF	TGTGCCAGCAGCTTAGCACAGGGCCCGGGGTCTGAAGCTTTCTTT
TRBV20-1	TRBD2	many	TRBJ2-1	CSARDLTSGGPNEQFF	TGCAGTGCTAGAGATCTAACTAGCGGGGGGCCTAATGAGCAGTTCTTC
TRBV28	NA	few	TRBJ1-3	CASSAPGPNSGNTIYF	TGTGCCAGCAGTGCCCCGGGACCGAACTCTGGAAACACCATATATTTT
TRBV2	NA	few	TRBJ1-5	CASSEARGDQPQHF	TGTGCCAGCAGTGAAGCGCGGGGTGATCAGCCCCAGCATTTT
TRBV6-1	NA	many	TRBJ2-1	CASNDWSSYNEQFF	TGTGCCAGCAACGACTGGAGCTCCTACAATGAGCAGTTCTTC
TRBV12-3/TRBV12-4	TRBD2	many	TRBJ2-1	CANRVAGSSAVFF	TGTGCCAACCGGGTAGCGGGAAGTTCGGCGGTGTTCTTC
TRBV7-9	NA	few	TRBJ2-7	CASSLGRGEQYF	TGTGCCAGCAGCTTAGGAAGAGGCGAGCAGTACTTC
TRBV7-3	NA	many	TRBJ2-2	CASSPFGGNTGELFF	TGTGCCAGCAGCCCATTTGGGGGAAACACCGGGGAGCTGTTTTTT
TRBV20-1	NA	many	TRBJ2-3	CSGWFGDTQYF	TGCAGTGGGTGGTTTGGAGATACGCAGTATTTT
TRBV29-1	NA	once	TRBJ2-3	CSGWTVSEDTQYF	TGCAGCGGATGGACAGTTAGTGAAGATACGCAGTATTTT
TRBV5-4	NA	many	TRBJ2-7	CASSLQAGHEQYF	TGTGCCAGCAGCTTGCAGGCAGGTCACGAGCAGTACTTC
TRBV3-1	NA	many	TRBJ2-6	CASSPDTGANVLTF	TGTGCCAGCTCTCCGGACACTGGGGCCAACGTCCTGACTTTC
TRBV4-1	NA	many	TRBJ2-7	CASSQDLQGGRYEQYF	TGCGCCAGCAGCCAAGATCTTCAGGGCGGGCGCTACGAGCAGTACTTC
TRBV6-1	TRBD2	NA	TRBJ2-2	CASSATSAAGELFF	TGTGCCAGCAGTGCCACTAGCGCCGCCGGGGAGCTGTTTTTT
TRBV29-1	TRBD2	few	TRBJ2-3	CSVVGTSSTDTQYF	TGCAGCGTTGTCGGGACTAGTAGCACAGATACGCAGTATTTT
TRBV7-9	NA	many	TRBJ2-1	CASSLVSTGSGNEQFF	TGTGCCAGCAGCTTAGTCAGCACTGGTAGTGGCAATGAGCAGTTCTTC
TRBV18	TRBD1	many	TRBJ2-7	CASSLGTGTYEQYF	TGTGCCAGCTCACTTGGGACAGGCACCTACGAGCAGTACTTC
TRBV19	NA	NA	TRBJ2-1	CASSLQRERVLNEQFF	TGTGCCAGTAGTCTGCAGAGAGAAAGAGTCCTCAATGAGCAGTTCTTC
TRBV5-1	TRBD1	many	TRBJ1-6	CASSLAQRDREHLSF	TGCGCCAGCAGCTTGGCCCAGAGAGACAGGGAACACCTAAGCTTT